The 12 T cell receptor beta chains below all came from one sample that was sequenced in a study of cytomegalovirus exposure and HLA in healthy donors. Primers for the PCR totalled 60 Vbeta and 13 Jbeta. Only in-frame clones appear in the TCRdb table, and some are missing; sequencing was by immunoSEQ multiplex PCR. This table has about 150,000 clones, around 70% appearing once. Sequenced material: PBMCs. Every receptor here comes from a young man in good health and CMV-seronegative.

Worth noting for this clone: An end of the junction does not agree with germline; a read error may underlie this. The V call is TRBV6-5, the J call TRBJ1-5; perhaps TRBD1 as D (6 bases). This CDR3 comprises 13 residues. Germline CDR1 reads MNHEY; CDR2 reads SVGAGI. The CDR3 is CASSRQVNQPQNF. DNA of the CDR3: TGTGCCAGCAGTCGACAGGTCAATCAGCCCCAGAATTTT.

The chain carries TRBV30 and TRBJ2-7; 8 bases map to TRBD1. The germline CDR1 and CDR2 sequences are GTSNPN and SVGIG (reference sequence). V was pared by 5 bases and J by 2 bases, with 2 bases of the junction left unmatched. This CDR3 has 12 residues. CDR3 sequence (DNA): TGTGCCTGGGGACAGGGAACCTACGAGCAGTACTTC. Protein sequence: CAWGQGTYEQYF. Supplemented by reference TRBV30 and TRBJ2-7, the full variable domain reads SQTIHQWPATLVQPVGSPLSLECTVEGTSNPNLYWYRQAAGRGLQLLFYSVGIGQISSEVPQNLSASRPQDRQFILSSKKLLLSDSGFYLCAWGQGTYEQYFGPGTRLTVT.

A few counts support this clone. The chain uses TRBV7-6 and TRBJ2-3; 9 positions match TRBD2. Trimming removed 7 bases from V and 1 base from J; junction bases left unmatched: 6. Germline CDR1 and CDR2: SGHVS and FNYEAQ. CDR3 size: 15 residues. Written as DNA, the CDR3 is TGTGCCAGCACCGATAGCGGGAGCCGCACAGATACGCAGTATTTT. Amino acid sequence: CASTDSGSRTDTQYF.

The chain links TRBV19 to TRBJ2-1, with 9 bases lining up with TRBD2. CDR3 size: 16 residues. Looked up from germline, CDR1 is LNHDA and CDR2 is SQIVND (reference sequence). After removal of 6 bases from V and 8 bases from J, the junction contained 14 bases not matched to a gene. The chain's CDR3 is CASSGLAGSESDEQFF. The CDR3 DNA reads TGTGCCAGTAGCGGGCTAGCGGGGTCTGAAAGCGATGAGCAGTTCTTC.

The J gene is TRBJ2-1, the V gene TRBV5-1; a weak D match, TRBD2 (5 bases). V lost 0 bases and J lost 8, with 15 bases in between. The germline gives CDR1 SGHRS, CDR2 YFSETQ. The CDR3 is 15 residues long. CDR3 loop: CASSLDSPGVDEQFF. The CDR3 nucleotides are TGCGCCAGCAGCTTGGATTCGCCCGGGGTGGATGAGCAGTTCTTC.

The chain is built from TRBV28 and TRBJ1-6; D not resolved. The germline V gene encodes CDR1 MDHEN and CDR2 SYDVKM. The CDR3 has 16 amino acids. Trimming cost V 4 bases and J 7 bases, with 17 bases left between them. CDR3 sequence (DNA): TGTGCCAGCAGTTCGGGATCTCGGAACATCAATTCACCCCTCCACTTT. Protein sequence: CASSSGSRNINSPLHF.

V usage is TRBV10-3 and J usage is TRBJ1-2; D possibly corresponds to TRBD1 (5 bases). The CDR3 is made up of 15 amino acids. Trimming stripped 0 bases from V and 5 bases from J, with 13 bases between. The germline V gene encodes CDR1 ENHRY and CDR2 SYGVKD. The CDR3 reads CAISESPPGEYGYTF. The CDR3 DNA is TGTGCCATCAGTGAGTCCCCGCCGGGGGAATATGGCTACACCTTC.

In DNA form, the CDR3 reads TGCGCCAGCAGCTTGGGGCAGGGGCTCAGCACTGAAGCTTTCTTT. Protein product: CASSLGQGLSTEAFF. V gene TRBV5-1 combines with J gene TRBJ1-1; TRBD1 is a possible D gene (6 bases). This CDR3 comprises 15 residues. Germline V gene data show CDR1 as SGHRS and CDR2 as YFSETQ. Trimming took off 0 bases at V and 4 bases at J, with 13 bases between the two ends.

The V call is TRBV28, the J call TRBJ1-1; tentatively, D is TRBD1 (6 bases). In germline, CDR1 is MDHEN, CDR2 SYDVKM. The CDR3 extends over 13 amino acids. Trimming pared 7 bases from V and 3 bases from J, leaving 12 bases between. The CDR3 DNA sequence: TGTGCCAGCAATAAACAGGGCGACACTGAAGCTTTCTTT. This encodes CASNKQGDTEAFF.

In regard to this clone: The junction departs from the called germline gene at one end, perhaps through a read error. The rearrangement joins TRBV7-9 to TRBJ2-7, with 9 bases identical to TRBD2. Looked up from germline, CDR1 is SEHNR and CDR2 is FQNEAQ (reference sequence). This CDR3 is built from 12 residues. In DNA, the CDR3 is TGTTCCAGTTCTAGCGGGGCCTACGAGCAGTACTTC. It yields the protein CSSSSGAYEQYF.

The V and J genes are TRBV5-1 and TRBJ1-2, with D tentatively TRBD1 (6 bases). Germline CDR1 reads SGHRS; CDR2 reads YFSETQ. The CDR3 has 13 residues. The V gene lost 0 bases and the J gene lost 6 bases, with 9 bases spanning the gap. The CDR3 region has the DNA TGCGCCAGCAGCTTGGTCCCAGGGGATGGCTACACCTTC. It translates to CASSLVPGDGYTF.

V is TRBV6-1 and J is TRBJ2-2; D remains unclear. Germline CDR1 is MNHNS and CDR2 is SASEGT. The length of the CDR3 is 12 residues. Trimming removed 4 bases from V and 5 bases from J, with 5 bases in between. The CDR3 DNA reads TGTGCCAGCAGTGGTTATACCGGGGAGCTGTTTTTT. Translated, it gives CASSGYTGELFF.